This TCR beta chain was retrieved from a study of radiotherapy plus CTLA-4 blockade in lung cancer. Study-level findings and limits: TCR clones of tumor origin grew in blood after radiotherapy plus ipilimumab.

The CDR3 contains 15 residues. Germline lookup yields CDR1 LNHDA and CDR2 SQIVND (reference sequence). The V end was cut by 5 bases, the J end by 0 bases, with 13 bases between. In the case of this clone: The antigen is undetermined.

Assay: immunoSEQ multiplex PCR; the TCRdb copy retains only in-frame clones and omits some. The repertoire consists of 78,000 or so clones, with 70% to 90% occurring once and the leading ten covering about 1%. The V gene is TRBV19, the J gene TRBJ2-5, with D possibly matching TRBD2 (5 bases). Sequenced here: peripheral blood, sampled from a patient treated with radiotherapy plus ipilimumab. This receptor was taken from a human donor with non-small cell lung cancer who had stable disease on radiotherapy plus ipilimumab. The CDR3 loop is CASSPLAAYQETQYF. The DNA for the CDR3 is TGTGCCAGTAGTCCCCTAGCTGCGTACCAAGAGACCCAGTACTTC.